One sample yielded the 26 T cell receptor beta chains listed below, sequenced in a study of response to subunit inactivated influenza vaccine. TCRdb analysed the RT-PCR reads with MiXCR anew, one entry per CDR3 protein. The repertoire has about 800,000 distinct CDR3 sequences, roughly 20% of them found once; the top ten carry roughly 10%. Sequences were derived from PBMCs from blood, sampled 4 to 6 days after vaccination. The origin of the receptors is a man in his fifties who received an inactivated influenza vaccine.

V and J are TRBV10-3 and TRBJ1-5; 10 bases line up with TRBD1. The CDR3 length is 14 residues. Losses at the gene ends were 10 bases for V and 10 bases for J; bases not matched to a gene: 13. CDR1 ENHRY and CDR2 SYGVKD come from the germline V gene. CDR3 in amino acids: CATGTGEGVGPQHF. The CDR3, as DNA: TGTGCCACCGGGACAGGGGAGGGTGTTGGCCCCCAGCATTTT.

J is TRBJ1-5 and V is TRBV28; unclear D gene. V shed 6 bases and J shed 8 bases, with 20 bases lying between them. The CDR3 is 15 amino acids. Per the germline V gene, CDR1 is MDHEN and CDR2 is SYDVKM. CDR3 bases: TGTGCCAGCAGACCCGATCTCGGATTAGGTGAGCCCCAGCATTTT. It is translated as CASRPDLGLGEPQHF.

This clonotype was counted between two and nine times. The chain links TRBV7-2 to TRBJ2-1; 11 bases are a match to TRBD2. CDR3 length equals 15 residues. Per germline, CDR1 SGHTA and CDR2 FQGNSA. V gave up 1 base and J gave up 12 bases; unmatched junction bases: 8. This CDR3 reads CASSLGLAGGGGQFF. CDR3 bases: TGTGCCAGCAGCTTAGGGCTAGCGGGAGGAGGGGGGCAGTTCTTC.

This clonotype has only a few counts. The genes are TRBV5-1 and TRBJ2-3; 16 nucleotides agree with TRBD2. CDR3 size: 17 residues. J gave up 6 bases and V 4 bases, and 8 bases lay outside the gene matches. Germline CDR1 is SGHRS and CDR2 is YFSETQ. CDR3 nucleotides: TGCGCCAGCAGCCCCGCCGGGACTAGCGGGAGGGCGGATACGCAGTATTTT. Its protein is CASSPAGTSGRADTQYF.

The CDR3 loop is CASKPGGGASYEQYF. The DNA of the CDR3 is TGTGCCAGCAAACCCGGTGGGGGTGCCTCCTACGAGCAGTACTTC. This chain joins TRBV6-1 and TRBJ2-7; either TRBD1 or TRBD2 may fit D (5 bases each). Trimming took 7 bases from V and 0 from J, leaving 16 bases between them. Germline CDR1 and CDR2: MNHNS and SASEGT. This CDR3 comprises 15 residues.

This chain connects TRBV20-1 to TRBJ2-3; 7 positions match TRBD2. The CDR3 spans 16 residues. Germline V gene data show CDR1 as DFQATT and CDR2 as SNEGSKA (reference sequence). V dropped 1 base and J dropped 4; count of bases not matched to a gene: 11. In DNA form, the CDR3 reads TGCAGTGCTAGAGTGACGGGGGGAGTTTCGGCAGATACGCAGTATTTT. Residues: CSARVTGGVSADTQYF.

This clonotype was seen only a few times. The chain has TRBV5-1 and TRBJ2-3; D tentatively reads TRBD1 or TRBD2 (5 bases each). Trimming cost V 2 bases and J 6 bases, with 19 bases left between them. Germline CDR1 SGHRS, CDR2 YFSETQ. CDR3 length equals 16 residues. CDR3 in DNA: TGCGCCAGCAGCTTTGAACGCCCCGGGACGGGGGATACGCAGTATTTT. This codes for CASSFERPGTGDTQYF.

This clonotype appeared a few times. The chain employs TRBV6-1 and TRBJ1-5; TRBD1 might be the D (6 bases). CDR1 and CDR2 (germline): MNHNS, SASEGT. V shed 3 bases and J shed 6 bases, with 15 bases lying between them. The CDR3 consists of 15 residues. This CDR3 is CASSDYYGGRQPQHF. DNA for the CDR3: TGTGCCAGCAGTGACTACTATGGGGGGCGTCAGCCCCAGCATTTT.

V usage is TRBV5-6 and J usage is TRBJ2-2; the match to TRBD1 covers 8 bases. The CDR3 runs 20 residues. The germline CDR1 and CDR2 sequences are SGHDT and YYEEEE. The V segment lost 2 bases and the J segment 1 base; nucleotides outside the gene matches: 16. CDR3 loop: CASSFRQGSWISRNTGELFF. The DNA of the CDR3 is TGTGCCAGCAGCTTCAGACAGGGGAGTTGGATCTCGAGGAACACCGGGGAGCTGTTTTTT.

This clonotype was detected only a few times. V is TRBV20-1 and J is TRBJ2-1; either TRBD1 or TRBD2 may supply D (5 bases each). The V gene lost 0 bases and the J gene lost 0 bases, with 9 bases spanning the gap. The CDR3 totals 15 residues. Germline V CDR1 and CDR2: DFQATT, SNEGSKA (reference sequence). CDR3 sequence (DNA): TGCAGTGCTAGAGATCTCGGGGCCTCCTACAATGAGCAGTTCTTC. This codes for CSARDLGASYNEQFF.

This clonotype appeared a few times. The chain links TRBV4-1 to TRBJ2-5, with 9 positions matching TRBD2. Germline V lookup: CDR1 MGHRA, CDR2 YSYEKL. The CDR3 contains 14 residues. After removal of 3 bases from V and 11 bases from J, the junction contained 10 bases not matched to a gene. CDR3 loop: CASSQNRLADVQYF. The CDR3 DNA reads TGCGCCAGCAGCCAGAATCGACTAGCGGACGTTCAGTACTTC.

The CDR3 here is CASSLGPLGWYF. For the CDR3, the DNA is TGTGCCAGCAGCTTAGGACCCTTGGGCTGGTACTTC. The J gene is TRBJ2-5, the V gene TRBV7-8; D is unclear. Germline V gene sequence: CDR1 SGHVS, CDR2 FQNEAQ. The CDR3 length is 12 residues. Between the trimmed V and J ends, which lost 1 base and 13 bases, there was a span of 13 bases.

In this sample, this clonotype turned up a few times. The chain combines TRBV2 with TRBJ2-7; TRBD1 matches 7 bases. The V gene's germline CDR1 is SNHLY and CDR2 FYNNEI. The trim removed 6 bases at V and 4 bases at J, leaving 9 bases unmatched. The CDR3 has 14 residues. In nucleotides, the CDR3 is TGTGCCAGCAGCTGGGACAGTTCGAGGTACGAGCAGTACTTC. Protein: CASSWDSSRYEQYF.

A few counts support this clonotype. This sequence joins TRBV11-2 and TRBJ2-1, with D perhaps being TRBD1 or TRBD2 (5 bases each). The CDR3 spans 15 residues. V was shortened by 9 bases and J by 5 bases, with 20 bases between the two germline ends. CDR1 SGHAT and CDR2 FQNNGV come from the germline V gene. The CDR3 DNA is TGTGCCAGTCGATCCCCCGGGGCTAGGAACAATGAGCAGTTCTTC. This codes for CASRSPGARNNEQFF.

The rearrangement links TRBV20-1 to TRBJ2-3, with 8 bases aligning to TRBD1. The germline gives CDR1 DFQATT, CDR2 SNEGSKA (reference sequence). V gave up 1 base and J gave up 4 bases; unmatched junction bases: 10. This CDR3 is 16 amino acids long. The CDR3 DNA is TGCAGTGCTAGAGTTCCTCAGGGGGCGGTGGCAGATACGCAGTATTTT. Protein product: CSARVPQGAVADTQYF.

This clonotype showed up just a few times. The CDR3 loop is CSASGREAYEQYF. CDR3 coding DNA: TGCAGTGCTAGCGGGCGGGAGGCCTACGAGCAGTACTTC. The chain is built from TRBV20-1 and TRBJ2-7, with 8 positions matching TRBD2. The germline gives CDR1 DFQATT, CDR2 SNEGSKA (reference sequence). Unmatched junction bases numbered 3, after V lost 3 bases and J lost 2 bases. This CDR3 contains 13 residues.

This chain joins TRBV2 and TRBJ2-5, with D unclear. V lost 7 bases and J lost 1, with 10 bases in between. The CDR3 has 13 residues. Germline CDR1 and CDR2: SNHLY and FYNNEI. CDR3 nucleotides: TGTGCCAGCATGAGCAGGACCCAAGAGACCCAGTACTTC. This gives the protein CASMSRTQETQYF. Drawing the rest from reference TRBV2 and TRBJ2-5, the complete variable domain is EPEVTQTPSHQVTQMGQEVILRCVPISNHLYFYWYRQILGQKVEFLVSFYNNEISEKSEIFDDQFSVERPDGSNFTLKIRSTKLEDSAMYFCASMSRTQETQYFGPGTRLLVL.

The V and J genes are TRBV29-1 and TRBJ1-1; no definite D call. In germline, CDR1 is SQVTM, CDR2 ANQGSEA. The germline V and J ends were trimmed by 5 bases and 6 bases, with 16 bases remaining between them. There are 13 residues in the CDR3. The CDR3 nucleotides are TGCAGCGTTAAGAGTCAGAGCTACCCTGAAGCTTTCTTT. Its protein product is CSVKSQSYPEAFF.

CDR3 DNA: TGTGCCACCAGTTTCAGCGGGATAGGCACAGATACGCAGTATTTT. Its protein is CATSFSGIGTDTQYF. V is TRBV24-1 and J is TRBJ2-3, with TRBD2 matching 7 bases. Germline CDR1 reads KGHDR; CDR2 reads SFDVKD. This CDR3 region has 15 residues. V dropped 6 bases and J dropped 1; count of bases not matched to a gene: 6.

V is TRBV6-1 and J is TRBJ1-2; TRBD1 agrees at 9 bases. J gave up 7 bases and V 3 bases, and 9 bases lay outside the gene matches. This CDR3 region has 15 residues. Germline CDR1 reads MNHNS; CDR2 reads SASEGT. The CDR3 here is CASSDPGQGLSGYTF. Here the CDR3 DNA reads TGTGCCAGCAGTGACCCGGGACAGGGACTCTCTGGCTACACCTTC.

The V gene is TRBV6-2 or TRBV6-3, the J gene TRBJ2-7; TRBD1 matches 8 bases. The CDR3 has 20 residues. Germline CDR1 and CDR2: MNHEY and SVGEGT. Germline trimming cut 0 bases from V and 4 bases from J; bases unmatched to any gene: 20. The DNA for the CDR3 is TGTGCCAGCAGTTACTCTTTAAACCCACGCAGGACAGGGAGCGGGTACGAGCAGTACTTC. Translating gives CASSYSLNPRRTGSGYEQYF.

The chain employs TRBV30 and TRBJ2-3; 12 nucleotides agree with TRBD2. Per germline, CDR1 GTSNPN and CDR2 SVGIG (reference sequence). The CDR3 has 17 amino acids. The ends lost 1 base at V and 3 bases at J; junction bases unmatched: 8. The CDR3 coding sequence is TGTGCCTGGAGTGAAACCGGACTAGCGGGGATAACAGATACGCAGTATTTT. Translation gives CAWSETGLAGITDTQYF.

The gene calls are TRBV28 and TRBJ1-2, with TRBD1 matching 7 bases. The CDR3 length is 15 residues. The germline gives CDR1 MDHEN, CDR2 SYDVKM. J lost 4 bases, V lost 2 bases, and 7 bases had no gene match. CDR3 coding DNA: TGTGCCAGCAGTTTAGCAGTCAGGGGGGTCTATGGCTACACCTTC. The encoded protein is CASSLAVRGVYGYTF.

This clonotype came up a few times. CDR3 residues: CSVGRSDTGELFF. The CDR3 DNA is TGCAGCGTTGGACGGTCTGACACCGGGGAGCTGTTTTTT. The chain has TRBV29-1 and TRBJ2-2; D remains unclear. The CDR3 sequence is 13 residues long. Deletions cut 4 bases from V and 3 bases from J, with 9 bases between. Germline CDR1 SQVTM, CDR2 ANQGSEA.

The V and J genes are TRBV4-2 and TRBJ2-7, with 9 bases that match TRBD1. Per germline, CDR1 LGHNA and CDR2 YNFKEQ. V lost 4 bases to trimming and J lost 2 bases; unmatched junction nucleotides: 9. CDR3 length: 16 amino acids. The CDR3: CASSRGRRDRAYEQYF. The CDR3 region has the DNA TGTGCCAGCAGCCGAGGACGCCGGGACAGGGCCTACGAGCAGTACTTC.

The chain combines TRBV10-3 with TRBJ1-4; D remains ambiguous. Trimming left V 0 bases short and J 5 bases short, with 10 bases between. CDR1 and CDR2 from the germline V gene are ENHRY and SYGVKD. The CDR3 is made up of 15 amino acids. This CDR3 is CAISESLSVNEKLFF. The CDR3 bases are TGTGCCATCAGTGAGTCGTTATCGGTGAATGAAAAACTGTTTTTT.